This T cell receptor beta chain came from a study of regulatory T cells in long-lasting Graves disease. This clonotype was detected many times. Researchers made TCR beta libraries by using iRepertoire HTBI primers and running Arm-PCR on CDR3 regions. A single record per CDR3 protein comes from TCRdb applying MiXCR to the multiplex PCR reads. Counted here are 430,000 or so distinct CDR3 sequences, around 20% occurring once; the ten biggest clones make up around 15%. Time point described: persistent/refractory GD, antithyroid drugs over 5 years with positive TRAb. PBMC RNA served as the TCR library source. The germline V gene has CDR1 SGHVS and CDR2 FQNEAQ. Unmatched junction bases numbered 7, after V lost 6 bases and J lost 0 bases. The CDR3 is 16 residues long.

The specimen comprised peripheral blood mononuclear cells (PBMCs), sampled when the disease was refractory, from a patient treated with antithyroid drugs. This TCR was recovered from a female donor with Graves disease. The chain recombines TRBV7-8 with TRBJ2-2; TRBD2 aligns across 7 bases. The DNA of the CDR3 is TGTGCCAGCAGTCCCCGGGACTACACGAACACCGGGGAGCTGTTTTTT. Translation gives CASSPRDYTNTGELFF.